Below, 28 T cell receptor beta chains from the same sample are listed, as sequenced in a study of blood T cells in healthy people across ages. Primers used in a second PCR of roughly 6 to 11 cycles were a sample-barcoded 5' primer and a J-beta primer mix. TCRdb ran MiXCR on the 5' RACE reads and lists one entry per CDR3 protein. The table records 700,000 to 900,000 distinct CDR3 sequences, less than 70% of them present only once. The sample taken for sequencing was blood. These receptors were taken from a man older than 75 in good health.

J is TRBJ2-7 and V is TRBV4-1; D perhaps matches TRBD2 (5 bases). CDR3 length equals 15 residues. V lost 4 bases, J lost 4 bases, and 17 bases lay in between. CDR1 is MGHRA, CDR2 YSYEKL, per germline. The DNA of the CDR3 is TGCGCCAGCAGCCGGGGTCACACGGGGAGTTACGAGCAGTACTTC. Amino acid sequence: CASSRGHTGSYEQYF.

The chain uses TRBV4-1 and TRBJ1-1, with 8 bases fitting TRBD1. Per the germline V gene, CDR1 is MGHRA and CDR2 is YSYEKL. This CDR3 spans 16 amino acids. Germline trimming cut 1 base from V and 3 bases from J; bases unmatched to any gene: 7. The CDR3 coding sequence is TGCGCCAGCAGCCAAGGGGGTGGACAGGGCTACACTGAAGCTTTCTTT. Protein sequence: CASSQGGGQGYTEAFF.

The chain carries TRBV9 and TRBJ2-7; D is unresolved. CDR3 length: 15 amino acids. Between the trimmed V and J ends, which lost 0 bases and 0 bases, there was a span of 10 bases. Germline V gene lookup returns CDR1 SGDLS and CDR2 YYNGEE. The CDR3 loop reads CASSVDQASSYEQYF. As DNA, the CDR3 is TGTGCCAGCAGCGTAGACCAGGCGAGCTCCTACGAGCAGTACTTC.

The rearrangement joins TRBV15 to TRBJ2-1; possibly TRBD2 for D (6 bases). Matching the DNA end better, TRBJ2-7 makes the J call doubtful. CDR3 length: 18 amino acids. The germline V gene has CDR1 LNHNV and CDR2 YYDKDF (reference sequence). The CDR3 DNA is TGTGCCACCAGCAGAGATAGGGCGGGGCCGAGCTCCTACAATGAGCAGTACTTC. It codes for CATSRDRAGPSSYNEQYF.

This clonotype was seen a handful of times. The genes are TRBV9 and TRBJ2-3; D is unclear. Germline CDR1 reads SGDLS; CDR2 reads YYNGEE. This CDR3 is built from 15 residues. Trimming took 2 bases from V and 0 from J, leaving 10 bases between them. The CDR3 DNA reads as TGTGCCAGCAGCGTCATAGGCGGCAGCACAGATACGCAGTATTTT. Translating gives CASSVIGGSTDTQYF.

The V call is TRBV12-3 or TRBV12-4, the J call TRBJ2-3, with 9 bases identical to TRBD2. CDR3 size: 17 residues. The trim removed 5 bases at V and 5 bases at J, leaving 14 bases unmatched. The CDR3 loop reads CASSTLGAGGPVDTQYF. The CDR3 nucleotides are TGTGCCAGCAGTACCCTGGGGGCGGGAGGGCCAGTAGATACGCAGTATTTT.

The CDR3 loop is CATRAGGQNEQFF. The CDR3 coding sequence is TGTGCCACCAGAGCAGGGGGCCAAAATGAGCAGTTCTTC. The rearrangement joins TRBV24-1 to TRBJ2-1; the match to TRBD1 covers 8 bases. Unmatched junction bases numbered 5, after V lost 7 bases and J lost 7 bases. Germline V lookup: CDR1 KGHDR, CDR2 SFDVKD. The CDR3 consists of 13 residues.

A few counts support this clonotype. The rearrangement uses TRBV5-1 and TRBJ2-5; TRBD1 aligns across 7 bases. The CDR3 has 14 residues. Looked up from germline, CDR1 is SGHRS and CDR2 is YFSETQ. V gave up 4 bases and J gave up 1 base; unmatched junction bases: 4. This CDR3 reads CASSNGDSQETQYF. In nucleotides, the CDR3 is TGCGCCAGCAGCAACGGGGACAGCCAAGAGACCCAGTACTTC.

This chain uses TRBV20-1 with TRBJ1-1; tentatively, D is TRBD1 (6 bases). Trimming removed 6 bases at V and 1 base at J, with 9 bases between. Germline CDR1 and CDR2: DFQATT and SNEGSKA (reference sequence). The CDR3 totals 12 residues. The CDR3: CSAWGQNTEAFF. CDR3 nucleotide sequence: TGCAGTGCGTGGGGGCAGAACACTGAAGCTTTCTTT.

The rearrangement joins TRBV7-2 to TRBJ2-2, with 7 bases that match TRBD1. The germline V gene encodes CDR1 SGHTA and CDR2 FQGNSA. The ends lost 6 bases at V and 1 base at J; junction bases unmatched: 5. The CDR3 has 15 amino acids. The CDR3 coding sequence is TGTGCCAGCAGATCAGGGGGTGTGAACACCGGGGAGCTGTTTTTT. This encodes CASRSGGVNTGELFF.

J is TRBJ2-1 and V is TRBV11-2; 8 nucleotides line up with TRBD1. The CDR3 length is 15 residues. Germline trimming cut 5 bases from V and 4 bases from J; bases unmatched to any gene: 7. Germline V gene sequence: CDR1 SGHAT, CDR2 FQNNGV. The CDR3 sequence: CASSPRTGNYNEQFF. The CDR3 DNA sequence: TGTGCCAGCAGCCCGCGGACAGGGAATTACAATGAGCAGTTCTTC.

This chain joins TRBV27 and TRBJ2-5; 10 positions match TRBD2. This CDR3 is built from 15 residues. J was trimmed by 3 bases and V by 8 bases; bases with no gene match: 9. Looked up from germline, CDR1 is MNHEY and CDR2 is SMNVEV (reference sequence). The CDR3 loop is CASLPWGLAKETQYF. For the CDR3, the DNA is TGTGCCAGCCTTCCTTGGGGACTAGCGAAAGAGACCCAGTACTTC.

The gene calls are TRBV6-5 and TRBJ1-2, with D uncertain. The CDR3 is made up of 14 amino acids. The germline V gene has CDR1 MNHEY and CDR2 SVGAGI. The germline V and J ends were trimmed by 4 bases and 0 bases, with 9 bases remaining between them. The CDR3 region is CASSLNRPNYGYTF. In DNA, the CDR3 is TGTGCCAGCAGTTTAAACCGGCCTAACTATGGCTACACCTTC.

The chain couples TRBV24-1 to TRBJ2-7; 11 bases are shared with TRBD1. With the DNA end fitting TRBJ2-5 better, the J assignment may be wrong. The CDR3 has 16 residues. Germline V lookup: CDR1 KGHDR, CDR2 SFDVKD. This CDR3 is CATSDLGQGGRETQYF. The CDR3 nucleotides read TGTGCCACCAGTGATCTGGGACAGGGGGGACGGGAGACCCAGTACTTC.

In its sample, this clonotype was seen a few times. CDR3 DNA sequence: TGCAGCCATTCCCAGGGCAACATTCAGTACTTC. This translates into CSHSQGNIQYF. The V and J genes are TRBV29-1 and TRBJ2-4; perhaps TRBD1 as D (5 bases). The CDR3 loop spans 11 amino acids. Germline lookup yields CDR1 SQVTM and CDR2 ANQGSEA. With 8 bases removed from V and 7 bases from J, the gap between germline ends came to 12 bases.

This chain connects TRBV7-3 to TRBJ2-2; D unclear. V lost 5 bases to trimming and J lost 4 bases, with 8 bases between them. CDR3 size: 13 residues. Germline CDR1 is SGHTA and CDR2 is FQGTGA. CDR3: CASSRLGTGELFF. The CDR3 DNA follows: TGTGCCAGCAGCCGCCTCGGCACCGGGGAGCTGTTTTTT.

The chain uses TRBV6-5 and TRBJ1-1; D is undetermined. The CDR3 is 14 residues long. Looked up from germline, CDR1 is MNHEY and CDR2 is SVGAGI. The V gene lost 2 bases and the J gene lost 5 bases, with 12 bases spanning the gap. The CDR3 bases are TGTGCCAGCAGTTACGTGGGAATCAGGACTGAAGCTTTCTTT. Translating gives CASSYVGIRTEAFF.

This clonotype came up once. The chain links TRBV7-9 to TRBJ1-1, with D uncertain. Germline CDR1 reads SEHNR; CDR2 reads FQNEAQ (reference sequence). Trimming stripped 5 bases from V and 6 bases from J, with 10 bases between. This CDR3 is built from 12 residues. Here the CDR3 reads CASSRPFAEAFF. CDR3 nucleotide sequence: TGTGCCAGCAGCCGCCCTTTTGCTGAAGCTTTCTTT.

V usage is TRBV7-2 and J usage is TRBJ2-1, with 7 bases fitting TRBD2. The CDR3 has 16 amino acids. After removal of 5 bases from V and 4 bases from J, the junction contained 11 bases not matched to a gene. Germline V gene data show CDR1 as SGHTA and CDR2 as FQGNSA. The CDR3 sequence: CASSPRGREVYNEQFF. The CDR3 DNA reads TGTGCCAGCAGCCCGCGGGGACGGGAGGTATACAATGAGCAGTTCTTC.

J is TRBJ1-2 and V is TRBV7-9; 10 bases map to TRBD1. This CDR3 contains 15 residues. CDR1 is SEHNR and CDR2 is FQNEAQ in the germline V gene (reference sequence). V trimming: 3 bases; J trimming: 3 bases; junction bases outside the gene matches: 4. The CDR3 reads CASSFGQGEDYGYTF. In DNA, the CDR3 is TGTGCCAGCAGCTTTGGACAGGGGGAGGACTATGGCTACACCTTC.

CDR3 nucleotides: TGTGCCAGCAGTTGGGGCAGACGGGTAGAAGAGCAGTACTTC. It translates to CASSWGRRVEEQYF. V gene TRBV12-3 or TRBV12-4 combines with J gene TRBJ2-5; perhaps TRBD1 as D (5 bases). The V end was cut by 4 bases, the J end by 11 bases, with 20 bases between. This CDR3 region has 14 residues.

This clonotype was observed at least ten times. This sequence joins TRBV12-3 or TRBV12-4 and TRBJ2-5; 7 bases agree with TRBD2. This CDR3 comprises 14 residues. The V segment lost 5 bases and the J segment 2 bases; nucleotides outside the gene matches: 5. CDR3 residues: CASSRGVGQETQYF. DNA for the CDR3: TGTGCCAGCAGTCGGGGGGTCGGGCAAGAGACCCAGTACTTC.

The chain employs TRBV20-1 and TRBJ2-1, with D uncertain. CDR3 length equals 12 residues. Trimming removed 0 bases from V and 6 bases from J, with 6 bases in between. CDR1 and CDR2 from the germline V gene are DFQATT and SNEGSKA (reference sequence). The CDR3, as DNA: TGCAGTGCTAGAGAAATTGGCAATGAGCAGTTCTTC. It yields the protein CSAREIGNEQFF.

CDR3 in amino acids: CASSLEQGPYEQYF. In DNA form, the CDR3 reads TGTGCCAGCAGTTTGGAACAGGGACCCTACGAGCAGTACTTC. The chain links TRBV28 to TRBJ2-7; D possibly corresponds to TRBD1 (6 bases). V dropped 3 bases and J dropped 2 bases, with 11 bases sitting between them. Germline-derived CDR1 and CDR2 are MDHEN and SYDVKM. This CDR3 has 14 residues.

The V gene is TRBV21-1, the J gene TRBJ2-1. TRBV21-1 is a recognized pseudogene. The length of the CDR3 is 15 residues. The CDR3 spells CASSIRGPNGNEQFF. CDR3 DNA: TGTGCCAGCAGCATACGAGGACCAAATGGGAATGAGCAGTTCTTC.

About this clonotype: The CDR3 ends on some other residue instead of the conserved phenylalanine or tryptophan, so this is likely a read error. The chain links TRBV18 to TRBJ2-1; 8 bases are a match to TRBD2. Germline CDR1 is KGHSH and CDR2 is LQKENI. The CDR3 length is 15 residues. The J segment lost 6 bases and the V segment lost 1 base, leaving 5 bases of the junction unmatched. The CDR3: CASSPRLAGRNEQFL. The CDR3 DNA follows: TGTGCCAGCTCACCACGGCTAGCGGGTCGCAATGAGCAGTTCTTA.

The J gene is TRBJ2-3, the V gene TRBV7-9; 7 bases agree with TRBD2. V lost 6 bases, J lost 4 bases, and 13 bases stayed unmatched. The CDR3 spans 16 residues. In germline, CDR1 is SEHNR, CDR2 FQNEAQ (reference sequence). The DNA of the CDR3 is TGTGCCAGCAGTAATCGAGCGGGAAGAATTGCAGATACGCAGTATTTT. Amino acid sequence: CASSNRAGRIADTQYF.

This clonotype was seen only once. The chain couples TRBV6-1 to TRBJ1-2; a weak D match, TRBD1 (5 bases). V shed 0 bases and J shed 8 bases, with 16 bases lying between them. The germline V gene encodes CDR1 MNHNS and CDR2 SASEGT. CDR3 length equals 15 residues. The CDR3 nucleotides are TGTGCCAGCAGTGAAGCGGGGGGGGGATGGGAAGGCTACACCTTC. This encodes CASSEAGGGWEGYTF.